The entry below gives a single T cell receptor beta chain sequence along with its context. Trimming took 7 bases from V and 9 from J; bases not matched to a gene: 12. Germline V gene data show CDR1 as SGHRS and CDR2 as YFSETQ. This CDR3 region has 14 residues. This sample is part of a study of response to subunit inactivated influenza vaccine. One entry per CDR3 protein results from TCRdb running MiXCR on the RT-PCR reads. The table records a few hundred thousand distinct CDR3 sequences, 11% to 15% of them present only once. The TCR originated in a man aged 45 to 65 who received an inactivated influenza vaccine. The sequenced sample was PBMCs from blood, obtained 11 to 12 days after vaccination. The V call is TRBV5-1, the J call TRBJ2-1; 8 positions agree with TRBD1. The CDR3 region is CASQETAGGFEQFF. CDR3 bases: TGCGCCAGCCAAGAGACGGCAGGGGGCTTTGAGCAGTTCTTC.